This T cell receptor (beta chain) was recovered during a study of CD8 T cells in ankylosing spondylitis. Study-wide results and limits: Reportedly, matched ankylosing spondylitis synovial fluid was significantly enriched for disease-linked clones. In ankylosing spondylitis blood, a motif of seven to nine highly homologous TCR beta variants appeared characteristic.

TCRdb recomputed calls from the 5' RACE reads with MiXCR, one row per CDR3 protein. Of 500,000 to 650,000 distinct CDR3 sequences in the sample, roughly 5.2% were seen once. In this sample, this clonotype turned up many times. Its target is not known. CDR3 length: 14 amino acids. Trimming took 0 bases from V and 2 from J, leaving 10 bases between them. The germline gives CDR1 DFQATT, CDR2 SNEGSKA (reference sequence). The V gene is TRBV20-1, the J gene TRBJ1-2; maybe TRBD1 (5 bases). Sequenced sample: blood, either unsorted or a sorted T cell fraction (not recorded which). This TCR came from a male donor with ankylosing spondylitis. The DNA for the CDR3 is TGCAGTGCTAGAGATCTGTCAGGGAACTATGGCTACACCTTC. This encodes CSARDLSGNYGYTF.